These 23 T cell receptor beta chains share one sample of origin, sequenced in a study of blood T cell repertoires in COVID-19. Data came from immunoSEQ multiplex PCR; TCRdb stores just in-frame clones and leaves some out. The sample includes roughly 100,000 clones, approximately 89% seen only once; the top ten take roughly 17%. What was sequenced was peripheral blood. The receptors stem from an elderly woman in a cohort sampled during active COVID-19.

V and J are TRBV5-1 and TRBJ2-1; 16 nucleotides match TRBD2. Germline lookup yields CDR1 SGHRS and CDR2 YFSETQ. Trimming at V came to 6 bases and at J to 4 bases, leaving 10 bases not matched to a gene. This CDR3 is 18 amino acids long. CDR3: CASTRTGTSGRAYNEQFF. In nucleotides, the CDR3 is TGCGCCAGCACCCGAACCGGGACTAGCGGGAGGGCTTACAATGAGCAGTTCTTC. The full variable domain, rest sourced from reference TRBV5-1 and TRBJ2-1, is KAGVTQTPRYLIKTRGQQVTLSCSPISGHRSVSWYQQTPGQGLQFLFEYFSETQRNKGNFPGRFSGRQFSNSRSEMNVSTLELGDSALYLCASTRTGTSGRAYNEQFFGPGTRLTVL.

The CDR3 DNA reads TGTGCCACCAGTGCAGGGGGAAGGACTGAAGCTTTCTTT. Translated, it gives CATSAGGRTEAFF. The chain links TRBV24-1 to TRBJ1-1; 7 nucleotides match TRBD1. The germline gives CDR1 KGHDR, CDR2 SFDVKD. The CDR3 runs to 13 residues. V trimming: 5 bases; J trimming: 5 bases; junction bases outside the gene matches: 4.

The V gene is TRBV19, the J gene TRBJ2-1; TRBD2 matches 14 bases. There are 23 residues in the CDR3. V lost 3 bases, J lost 2 bases, and 21 bases stayed unmatched. Germline CDR1 LNHDA, CDR2 SQIVND (reference sequence). The CDR3 protein is CASSILFSGTSGRALPPYNEQFF. CDR3 in DNA: TGTGCCAGTAGTATTCTATTCTCCGGGACTAGCGGGAGAGCTCTTCCGCCCTACAATGAGCAGTTCTTC.

The chain couples TRBV28 to TRBJ2-1, with TRBD2 identical over 9 bases. CDR3 length equals 14 residues. The germline V gene encodes CDR1 MDHEN and CDR2 SYDVKM. J gave up 5 bases and V 11 bases, and 10 bases lay outside the gene matches. The CDR3 coding sequence is TGTGCCGCCGGGGGTAGCGGGGGACACAATGAGCAGTTCTTC. Translating gives CAAGGSGGHNEQFF. Complete variable domain (other parts from reference TRBV28 and TRBJ2-1): DVKVTQSSRYLVKRTGEKVFLECVQDMDHENMFWYRQDPGLGLRLIYFSYDVKMKEKGDIPEGYSVSREKKERFSLILESASTNQTSMYLCAAGGSGGHNEQFFGPGTRLTVL.

This chain links TRBV29-1 with TRBJ1-1; 7 nucleotides align to TRBD1. With 5 bases clipped from V and 0 bases from J, the junction kept 3 bases outside the gene matches. The CDR3 covers 13 residues. Germline-derived CDR1 and CDR2 are SQVTM and ANQGSEA. The chain's CDR3 is CSVLRGLNTEAFF. For the CDR3, the DNA is TGCAGCGTTTTAAGGGGGCTGAACACTGAAGCTTTCTTT.

This chain connects TRBV10-3 to TRBJ2-1, with a tentative D call TRBD1 (6 bases). The CDR3 extends over 16 amino acids. Germline V gene sequence: CDR1 ENHRY, CDR2 SYGVKD. Trimming stripped 9 bases from V and 0 bases from J, with 18 bases between. CDR3: CAISWQGLNSYNEQFF. The CDR3 nucleotides are TGTGCCATATCATGGCAGGGGCTAAACTCCTACAATGAGCAGTTCTTC.

The chain links TRBV19 to TRBJ2-3; D is perhaps TRBD1 (5 bases). V lost 7 bases and J 1 base, leaving 9 bases between the germline ends. The germline V gene encodes CDR1 LNHDA and CDR2 SQIVND (reference sequence). The CDR3 is 13 amino acids. This chain's CDR3 is CASKVRGTDTQYF. The CDR3 DNA is TGTGCCAGTAAGGTCAGGGGCACAGATACGCAGTATTTT.

The gene calls are TRBV14 and TRBJ2-5; TRBD2 aligns across 8 bases. The length of the CDR3 is 15 residues. Germline loops: CDR1 SGHDN, CDR2 FVKESK. V lost 4 bases, J lost 4 bases, and 8 bases stayed unmatched. This CDR3 is CASSPTLTSGETQYF. Written as DNA, the CDR3 is TGTGCCAGCAGCCCCACCCTCACTAGCGGAGAGACCCAGTACTTC.

As for this clone: The same CDR3 also results from other DNA sequences found in this sample. The chain joins TRBV18 to TRBJ1-3; 7 bases are shared with TRBD1. Germline V lookup: CDR1 KGHSH, CDR2 LQKENI. Losses at the gene ends were 1 base for V and 3 bases for J; bases not matched to a gene: 3. The CDR3 covers 15 residues. CDR3 nucleotides: TGTGCCAGCTCACCACAGGGGGCTAGTGGAAACACCATATATTTT. The encoded protein is CASSPQGASGNTIYF.

CDR3: CASSLRQGNTGELFF. The CDR3 DNA is TGTGCCAGCTCACTTCGACAGGGTAACACCGGGGAGCTGTTTTTT. The chain carries TRBV18 and TRBJ2-2; 7 bases fit TRBD1. Germline V gives CDR1 KGHSH, CDR2 LQKENI. Trimming took 4 bases from V and 2 from J; bases not matched to a gene: 4. This CDR3 has 15 residues.

V and J are TRBV7-6 and TRBJ1-1, with 7 bases matching TRBD1. The CDR3 length is 15 residues. The V and J ends lost 3 bases and 0 bases, in that order; junction bases with no gene match: 4. Germline CDR1 and CDR2: SGHVS and FNYEAQ. CDR3 residues: CASSLSGGMNTEAFF. The CDR3 DNA reads as TGTGCCAGCAGCTTGTCAGGGGGGATGAACACTGAAGCTTTCTTT.

In its sample, this clone was seen once. The chain links TRBV6-5 to TRBJ1-2; TRBD1 agrees at 11 bases. CDR1 and CDR2 from the germline V gene are MNHEY and SVGAGI. The trim removed 6 bases at V and 6 bases at J, leaving 9 bases unmatched. CDR3 length equals 15 residues. Here the CDR3 DNA reads TGTGCCAGCAGATCTGGACAGGGGGCTGTAAATGGCTACACCTTC. Translated: CASRSGQGAVNGYTF.

The chain couples TRBV3-1 (or the pseudogene TRBV3-2) to TRBJ2-2, with 8 bases that match TRBD1. V was pared by 7 bases and J by 7 bases, with 11 bases of the junction left unmatched. Germline V gene lookup returns CDR1 LGHDT and CDR2 YNNKEL (reference sequence). This CDR3 comprises 15 residues. The CDR3 region has the DNA TGTGCCAGCACTCTCCAGGGGGCGCTTGGCGGGGAGCTGTTTTTT. Translation: CASTLQGALGGELFF.

A single count supports this clone. The chain links TRBV2 to TRBJ2-6; 8 bases line up with TRBD1. Germline trimming cut 4 bases from V and 0 bases from J; bases unmatched to any gene: 2. The CDR3 sequence is 16 residues long. Germline lookup yields CDR1 SNHLY and CDR2 FYNNEI. The CDR3 spells CASSVDRGSGANVLTF. CDR3 nucleotides: TGTGCCAGCAGTGTCGACAGGGGCTCTGGGGCCAACGTCCTGACTTTC.

The chain uses TRBV9 and TRBJ2-4; maybe TRBD1 (6 bases). V lost 4 bases and J lost 1, with 12 bases in between. This CDR3 comprises 15 residues. The germline CDR1 and CDR2 sequences are SGDLS and YYNGEE. CDR3 DNA sequence: TGTGCCAGCAGCCCTGCAGGGGTTGCCAAAAACATTCAGTACTTC. This encodes CASSPAGVAKNIQYF.

The chain joins TRBV3-1 (or the pseudogene TRBV3-2) to TRBJ1-6, with TRBD1 matching over 9 bases. The CDR3 is made up of 16 amino acids. V lost 3 bases to trimming and J lost 11 bases; unmatched junction nucleotides: 11. Per the germline V gene, CDR1 is LGHDT and CDR2 is YNNKEL (reference sequence). CDR3 DNA sequence: TGTGCCAGCAGCCATTGGGGGGACAGGGTTGTGGCACCCCTCCACTTT. Encoded protein: CASSHWGDRVVAPLHF.

This chain connects TRBV12-5 to TRBJ2-1; the D gene is possibly TRBD2 (6 bases). Germline CDR1 is LGHNT and CDR2 is FRNRAP. Between the trimmed V and J ends, which lost 7 bases and 4 bases, there was a span of 32 bases. The CDR3 covers 20 residues. This CDR3 is CASAREPGPIELPTYNEQFF. The DNA of the CDR3 is TGTGCTAGTGCTCGGGAGCCGGGACCGATCGAACTTCCTACATACAATGAGCAGTTCTTC.

The V gene is TRBV30, the J gene TRBJ1-1; D uncertain. CDR3 length: 10 amino acids. Germline V gene data show CDR1 as GTSNPN and CDR2 as SVGIG (reference sequence). CDR3 DNA: TGTGGCTGTTGCGGGACTGAAGCTTTCTTT. It is translated as CGCCGTEAFF. The complete variable domain, with remaining parts taken from reference TRBV30 and TRBJ1-1, reads SQTIHQWPATLVQPVGSPLSLECTVEGTSNPNLYWYRQAAGRGLQLLFYSVGIGQISSEVPQNLSASRPQDRQFILSSKKLLLSDSGFYLCGCCGTEAFFGQGTRLTVV.

V usage is TRBV3-1 (or the pseudogene TRBV3-2) and J usage is TRBJ1-2; 9 bases are shared with TRBD1. Looked up from germline, CDR1 is LGHDT and CDR2 is YNNKEL (reference sequence). This CDR3 has 15 amino acids. V dropped 4 bases and J dropped 5; count of bases not matched to a gene: 8. The CDR3, as DNA: TGTGCCAGCAGCCTCCGGGACAGGGACTTGTATGGCTACACCTTC. Protein: CASSLRDRDLYGYTF.

This chain joins TRBV28 and TRBJ2-7, with 9 bases lining up with TRBD1. The CDR3 has 16 residues. Germline V gene lookup returns CDR1 MDHEN and CDR2 SYDVKM. Unmatched junction bases numbered 8, after V lost 3 bases and J lost 2 bases. In nucleotides, the CDR3 is TGTGCCAGCAGTTTGCCCGGGACAGGGTTCCCCTACGAGCAGTACTTC. It yields the protein CASSLPGTGFPYEQYF.

This clone occurred a few times. The chain carries TRBV7-9 and TRBJ1-6; D gene ambiguous. The ends were cut back, 5 bases at V and 8 bases at J, with 13 bases in the middle. The CDR3 consists of 14 residues. Germline CDR1 reads SEHNR; CDR2 reads FQNEAQ (reference sequence). CDR3 sequence (DNA): TGTGCCAGCAGCCCCCAGGTGGTTGATTCACCCCTCCACTTT. Translation gives CASSPQVVDSPLHF.

CDR3 region: CASSGTGVEKLFF. In nucleotides, the CDR3 is TGTGCCAGCTCCGGGACAGGGGTCGAAAAACTGTTTTTT. The V call is TRBV2, the J call TRBJ1-4; 10 positions match TRBD1. This CDR3 is 13 amino acids long. The germline gives CDR1 SNHLY, CDR2 FYNNEI. Unmatched junction bases numbered 5, after V lost 8 bases and J lost 8 bases.

V and J are TRBV5-4 and TRBJ2-1; TRBD2 agrees at 12 bases. Germline CDR1 SGHNT, CDR2 YYREEE (reference sequence). V gave up 0 bases and J gave up 8 bases; unmatched junction bases: 6. There are 16 residues in the CDR3. As DNA, the CDR3 is TGTGCCAGCAGCTTGGAAAGGCCTAGCGGGGGGGATGAGCAGTTCTTC. This sequence encodes CASSLERPSGGDEQFF. The full variable domain, rest sourced from reference TRBV5-4 and TRBJ2-1, is ETGVTQSPTHLIKTRGQQVTLRCSSQSGHNTVSWYQQALGQGPQFIFQYYREEENGRGNFPPRFSGLQFPNYSSELNVNALELDDSALYLCASSLERPSGGDEQFFGPGTRLTVL.